What follows are 29 T cell receptor beta chains derived from one specimen sequenced in a study of cytomegalovirus exposure and HLA in healthy donors. PCR employed 60 Vbeta and 13 Jbeta primers. TCRdb's table, derived via immunoSEQ multiplex PCR, lists solely in-frame clones and lacks some. The sample includes about 120,000 clones, around 60% of them seen just once. The sample comprised PBMCs. These receptors all stem from a middle-aged woman in good health and CMV-seropositive.

In its sample, this clone was seen a few times. This chain uses TRBV2 with TRBJ1-2; 8 bases agree with TRBD1. The germline CDR1 and CDR2 sequences are SNHLY and FYNNEI. The CDR3 consists of 14 residues. Trimming at V came to 8 bases and at J to 4 bases, leaving 9 bases not matched to a gene. This CDR3 is CASSAGGALYGYTF. In DNA, the CDR3 is TGTGCCAGCTCAGCAGGGGGCGCCCTCTATGGCTACACCTTC.

This clone was seen a handful of times. The chain combines TRBV28 with TRBJ1-5, with D unresolved. CDR3 length equals 14 residues. Germline V gives CDR1 MDHEN, CDR2 SYDVKM. V dropped 7 bases and J dropped 4 bases, with 14 bases sitting between them. The CDR3 is CASTLGPSNQPQHF. The CDR3 nucleotides are TGTGCCAGCACCTTGGGCCCCAGTAATCAGCCCCAGCATTTT. Full variable domain (remainder filled in from reference TRBV28 and TRBJ1-5): DVKVTQSSRYLVKRTGEKVFLECVQDMDHENMFWYRQDPGLGLRLIYFSYDVKMKEKGDIPEGYSVSREKKERFSLILESASTNQTSMYLCASTLGPSNQPQHFGDGTRLSIL.

The rearrangement uses TRBV7-6 and TRBJ2-2, with 7 bases identical to TRBD1. V dropped 3 bases and J dropped 8; count of bases not matched to a gene: 3. Germline V gives CDR1 SGHVS, CDR2 FNYEAQ. This CDR3 has 13 amino acids. As DNA, the CDR3 is TGTGCCAGCAGCTTTAGGGGGCCGGGGGAGCTGTTTTTT. Amino acids: CASSFRGPGELFF. Filled out from reference TRBV7-6 and TRBJ2-2, the complete variable domain reads GAGVSQSPRYKVTKRGQDVALRCDPISGHVSLYWYRQALGQGPEFLTYFNYEAQQDKSGLPNDRFSAERPEGSISTLTIQRTEQRDSAMYRCASSFRGPGELFFGEGSRLTVL.

The V call is TRBV10-3, the J call TRBJ2-3, with 7 bases matching TRBD2. Germline V gives CDR1 ENHRY, CDR2 SYGVKD. The CDR3 sequence is 11 residues long. Trimming took 10 bases from V and 6 from J; bases not matched to a gene: 4. The DNA of the CDR3 is TGTGCCAGCGGGAGCGGGGATACGCAGTATTTT. Protein: CASGSGDTQYF.

The chain couples TRBV7-9 to TRBJ1-5; 7 bases are shared with TRBD1. Germline CDR1 reads SEHNR; CDR2 reads FQNEAQ (reference sequence). The CDR3 contains 13 residues. Trimming cost V 5 bases and J 4 bases; bases outside gene matches: 2. The CDR3 nucleotides read TGTGCCAGCAGCAGACAGGGAAATCAGCCCCAGCATTTT. This sequence encodes CASSRQGNQPQHF.

V and J are TRBV7-3 and TRBJ2-3; D might be TRBD2 (5 bases). Trimming removed 5 bases from V and 3 bases from J, with 9 bases in between. CDR3 length: 13 residues. Germline CDR1 reads SGHTA; CDR2 reads FQGTGA. The CDR3 DNA follows: TGTGCCAGCAGCGCCACGGGGACAGATACGCAGTATTTT. Its translation: CASSATGTDTQYF.

There are a few counts of this clone. The V call is TRBV6-5, the J call TRBJ1-1; D gene ambiguous. The germline V gene has CDR1 MNHEY and CDR2 SVGAGI. Trimming removed 8 bases at V and 1 base at J, with 11 bases between. CDR3 size: 13 residues. The CDR3 coding sequence is TGTGCCAGCCACAAAACAGAGAACACTGAAGCTTTCTTT. This encodes CASHKTENTEAFF.

The CDR3 spells CASSPLSGGIVGPQHF. CDR3 nucleotides: TGTGCCAGCAGCCCTTTATCGGGGGGGATTGTCGGACCCCAGCATTTT. The chain employs TRBV7-2 and TRBJ1-5; weak D call: TRBD1 (5 bases). Germline values: CDR1 SGHTA, CDR2 FQGNSA. Trimming took 5 bases from V and 10 from J, leaving 24 bases between them. The CDR3 is made up of 16 amino acids.

The chain couples TRBV5-1 to TRBJ2-6; 9 positions agree with TRBD1. Germline CDR1 and CDR2: SGHRS and YFSETQ. CDR3 length: 18 residues. J gave up 0 bases and V 0 bases, and 4 bases lay outside the gene matches. The chain's CDR3 is CASSLAGTGSSGANVLTF. The CDR3 DNA reads TGCGCCAGCAGCTTGGCCGGGACAGGGTCCTCTGGGGCCAACGTCCTGACTTTC. Looking up the rest from reference TRBV5-1 and TRBJ2-6 gives the full variable domain: KAGVTQTPRYLIKTRGQQVTLSCSPISGHRSVSWYQQTPGQGLQFLFEYFSETQRNKGNFPGRFSGRQFSNSRSEMNVSTLELGDSALYLCASSLAGTGSSGANVLTFGAGSRLTVL.

CDR3 sequence (DNA): TGTGCCAGCAGTCAGGGCGGGAGGAACACCGGGGAGCTGTTTTTT. Its translation is CASSQGGRNTGELFF. The chain employs TRBV28 and TRBJ2-2, with TRBD2 matching 7 bases. The V gene end was trimmed by 5 bases and the J gene end by 1 base; junction bases not matched to a gene: 4. The CDR3 covers 15 residues. Germline-derived CDR1 and CDR2 are MDHEN and SYDVKM.

V is TRBV2 and J is TRBJ2-5; D is perhaps TRBD2 (5 bases). Trimming took off 7 bases at V and 5 bases at J, with 14 bases between the two ends. This CDR3 has 13 amino acids. Germline V gene sequence: CDR1 SNHLY, CDR2 FYNNEI. CDR3 coding DNA: TGTGCCAGCACGGGCCACCCGGGGGAGACCCAGTACTTC. Translated: CASTGHPGETQYF.

DNA for the CDR3: TGTGCCAGCAGCCTTACTCCTCCCGTCGGGGAGCTGTTTTTT. It is translated as CASSLTPPVGELFF. The rearrangement links TRBV5-4 to TRBJ2-2; D is unclear. CDR1 SGHNT and CDR2 YYREEE come from the germline V gene (reference sequence). V was cut by 4 bases and J by 7 bases, with 14 bases left in between. The CDR3 length is 14 residues. The full variable domain, with the rest looked up from reference TRBV5-4 and TRBJ2-2, is ETGVTQSPTHLIKTRGQQVTLRCSSQSGHNTVSWYQQALGQGPQFIFQYYREEENGRGNFPPRFSGLQFPNYSSELNVNALELDDSALYLCASSLTPPVGELFFGEGSRLTVL.

This clone was recorded once. V gene TRBV9 combines with J gene TRBJ1-5; D may be TRBD1 (6 bases). Germline assignment: CDR1 SGDLS and CDR2 YYNGEE. Trimming took off 0 bases at V and 3 bases at J, with 10 bases between the two ends. CDR3 size: 15 residues. CDR3 protein: CASSVEGQFNQPQHF. CDR3 bases: TGTGCCAGCAGCGTAGAAGGACAGTTCAATCAGCCCCAGCATTTT.

The V call is TRBV7-9, the J call TRBJ1-1, with TRBD1 identical over 7 bases. The CDR3 spans 15 residues. Germline CDR1 is SEHNR and CDR2 is FQNEAQ (reference sequence). Trimming cost V 4 bases and J 5 bases; bases outside gene matches: 10. The CDR3 protein is CASSYLSKQGTEAFF. CDR3 nucleotide sequence: TGTGCCAGCAGCTACCTTTCAAAACAGGGGACTGAAGCTTTCTTT.

The rearrangement joins TRBV19 to TRBJ2-3; TRBD2 agrees at 12 bases. The germline V gene encodes CDR1 LNHDA and CDR2 SQIVND (reference sequence). Trimming cost V 3 bases and J 4 bases; bases outside gene matches: 11. The CDR3 sequence is 18 residues long. In DNA, the CDR3 is TGTGCCAGTAGTATTGAGCTAGCGGGAGGGCCTCTTTCAGATACGCAGTATTTT. This encodes CASSIELAGGPLSDTQYF.

This clone was detected only a few times. The chain has TRBV18 and TRBJ1-1; 9 bases match TRBD1. Germline CDR1 and CDR2: KGHSH and LQKENI. Losses at the gene ends were 4 bases for V and 4 bases for J; bases not matched to a gene: 10. CDR3 length: 16 amino acids. CDR3 bases: TGTGCCAGCTCACGACGGACAGGGGCCGAGAGCACTGAAGCTTTCTTT. Translating it yields CASSRRTGAESTEAFF.

This clone came up once. The chain joins TRBV2 to TRBJ2-6, with D possibly matching TRBD1 (7 bases). V was cut by 8 bases and J by 4 bases, with 18 bases left in between. CDR1 and CDR2 (germline): SNHLY, FYNNEI. The CDR3 runs to 16 residues. CDR3 loop: CASVWQGGSGANVLTF. The DNA for the CDR3 is TGTGCCAGCGTTTGGCAGGGGGGAAGCGGGGCCAACGTCCTGACTTTC.

The chain recombines TRBV7-9 with TRBJ2-7, with 11 bases aligning to TRBD2. Germline V gene data show CDR1 as SEHNR and CDR2 as FQNEAQ (reference sequence). This CDR3 has 16 residues. V shed 3 bases, J shed 4 bases, and the junction held 8 bases outside the gene matches. This CDR3 is CASSFLAGGPLYEQYF. The DNA for the CDR3 is TGTGCCAGCAGCTTCTTAGCGGGAGGGCCCTTATACGAGCAGTACTTC.

This chain connects TRBV15 to TRBJ2-2; the match to TRBD1 covers 7 bases. V shed 4 bases and J 2 bases; nucleotides not matched to a gene: 7. Germline V gene sequence: CDR1 LNHNV, CDR2 YYDKDF (reference sequence). The CDR3 totals 16 residues. The CDR3 DNA reads as TGTGCCACCAGCACGTCGACAGGGATCAACACCGGGGAGCTGTTTTTT. Protein: CATSTSTGINTGELFF. Variable domain in full (rest from reference TRBV15 and TRBJ2-2): DAMVIQNPRYQVTQFGKPVTLSCSQTLNHNVMYWYQQKSSQAPKLLFHYYDKDFNNEADTPDNFQSRRPNTSFCFLDIRSPGLGDTAMYLCATSTSTGINTGELFFGEGSRLTVL.

The rearrangement joins TRBV29-1 to TRBJ2-5, with 7 bases fitting TRBD2. Germline CDR1 is SQVTM and CDR2 is ANQGSEA. The J segment lost 9 bases and the V segment lost 2 bases, leaving 15 bases of the junction unmatched. CDR3 length: 15 residues. CDR3 sequence reads: CSVERPAGTPRAQYF. In DNA, the CDR3 is TGCAGCGTTGAACGCCCAGCGGGGACTCCCAGGGCCCAGTACTTC.

This clone was detected once. This CDR3 reads CASSKRPGQGGAETQYF. CDR3 DNA: TGTGCCAGCAGCAAACGCCCTGGACAGGGAGGAGCAGAGACCCAGTACTTC. This chain connects TRBV5-6 to TRBJ2-5, with 8 bases lining up with TRBD1. V was pared by 4 bases and J by 4 bases, with 15 bases of the junction left unmatched. The CDR3 runs to 17 residues. CDR1 and CDR2 (germline): SGHDT, YYEEEE.

The table lists this clone with a few counts. V is TRBV10-3 and J is TRBJ1-2, with D uncertain. CDR1 is ENHRY, CDR2 SYGVKD, per germline. The V and J ends lost 0 bases and 0 bases respectively, with 8 bases between them. The CDR3 contains 15 residues. The CDR3 region is CAISESREANYGYTF. CDR3 sequence (DNA): TGTGCCATCAGTGAGTCCCGCGAGGCTAACTATGGCTACACCTTC.

With respect to this clone: Other DNA sequences in this sample translate to the same CDR3. The chain is built from TRBV5-1 and TRBJ2-1; 8 positions match TRBD2. The CDR3 has 15 residues. Germline CDR1 SGHRS, CDR2 YFSETQ. J gave up 0 bases and V 4 bases, and 3 bases lay outside the gene matches. CDR3 nucleotides: TGCGCCAGCAGCCCAAGCGGGAGCTCCTACAATGAGCAGTTCTTC. It encodes CASSPSGSSYNEQFF.

For the CDR3, the DNA is TGTGCCAGCAGCCCTCCGGGACTAGGGGTTGAGCAGTTCTTC. This sequence encodes CASSPPGLGVEQFF. The V call is TRBV7-9, the J call TRBJ2-1; TRBD2 matches 8 bases. CDR3 length: 14 residues. CDR1 is SEHNR and CDR2 is FQNEAQ in the germline V gene (reference sequence). The trim removed 5 bases at V and 9 bases at J, leaving 9 bases unmatched.

The chain has TRBV4-3 and TRBJ2-1; D unclear. With 3 bases removed from V and 3 bases from J, the gap between germline ends came to 6 bases. CDR3 length equals 13 residues. CDR1 and CDR2 from the germline V gene are LGHNA and YSLEER. The CDR3 protein is CASSQRYYNEQFF. In DNA form, the CDR3 reads TGCGCCAGCAGCCAGCGGTACTACAATGAGCAGTTCTTC.

V usage is TRBV7-2 and J usage is TRBJ1-3, with TRBD1 identical over 8 bases. The CDR3 is 14 amino acids. CDR1 and CDR2 from the germline V gene are SGHTA and FQGNSA. The trim removed 4 bases at V and 8 bases at J, leaving 7 bases unmatched. CDR3 in DNA: TGTGCCAGCAGCTCACCGGGACAGGAGGACACCATATATTTT. Translation gives CASSSPGQEDTIYF.

V usage is TRBV20-1 and J usage is TRBJ2-7, with D maybe TRBD2 (6 bases). CDR1 is DFQATT, CDR2 SNEGSKA, per germline (reference sequence). Trimming cost V 6 bases and J 7 bases, with 13 bases left between them. The CDR3 covers 11 residues. This CDR3 is CSAGTPREQYF. DNA for the CDR3: TGCAGTGCCGGGACTCCTCGTGAGCAGTACTTC.

The V and J genes are TRBV4-2 and TRBJ1-4, with 9 positions matching TRBD1. After removal of 3 bases from V and 8 bases from J, the junction contained 4 bases not matched to a gene. The germline CDR1 and CDR2 sequences are LGHNA and YNFKEQ. The CDR3 contains 14 residues. The DNA of the CDR3 is TGTGCCAGCAGCCATGGGACAGGGATCGAAAAACTGTTTTTT. It yields the protein CASSHGTGIEKLFF.

V is TRBV5-1 and J is TRBJ1-2, with a weak D call TRBD1 (6 bases). This CDR3 has 17 amino acids. The germline CDR1 and CDR2 sequences are SGHRS and YFSETQ. The ends were cut back, 6 bases at V and 2 bases at J, with 23 bases in the middle. The CDR3 DNA is TGCGCCAGCACTTCATCTCCGGACAGCCGCTCGAACTATGGCTACACCTTC. Translated: CASTSSPDSRSNYGYTF.